This T cell receptor beta chain was documented in a study of T cells in women clearing cervical HPV infection. As for this clone: Read data end 3 residues before the CDR3 end; the end is taken from the germline J gene.

Produced via immunoSEQ multiplex PCR; TCRdb's table is partial and in-frame only. Its table records roughly 38,000 clones. The CDR3 contains 14 residues. Per germline, CDR1 SGHAT and CDR2 FQNNGV. This sequence originates from a woman between 18 and 69 years old with a cervical HPV16 infection that either progressed to CIN3+ or cleared (not recorded which). Input material: blood buffy coat. The chain is built from TRBV11-2 and TRBJ2-2; D is perhaps TRBD2 (5 bases). This CDR3 reads CASSLDLYGEKLFF. The sequenced CDR3 bases are TGTGCCAGCAGCTTAGATCTATACGGGGAGAAG.